Listed below are T cell receptor beta chains from one sample, sequenced in a study of T cell clones after liver transplantation. Only in-frame clones appear in the TCRdb table, and some are missing; sequencing was by immunoSEQ multiplex PCR. This sample has about 74,000 clones, with 75% to 90% found just once. Sequencing was performed on CD4+ T cells from blood, taken before liver transplant. The receptor set was obtained from a human donor who received a liver transplant. Each CDR3 is given with its conserved first and last residue. Each record gives: CDR3 protein, CDR3 DNA, V gene, D gene, J gene, clone size. D genes are given only for firm matches. The size entry is marked missing in some rows and otherwise reads once, few, many or a size class.

CDR3: CASRLPVVGYGYTF
DNA: TGTGCCAGCAGACTTCCCGTGGTGGGCTATGGCTACACCTTC
V: TRBV28
D: -
J: TRBJ1-2
size: few

CDR3: CASSLDTSRKYF
DNA: TGTGCCAGCAGCTTAGACACTAGTCGGAAGTATTTT
V: TRBV7-9
D: -
J: TRBJ2-3
size: -

CDR3: CASRTSVGLPIVNTGELFF
DNA: TGTGCCAGCAGGACCTCCGTGGGACTACCCATTGTAAACACCGGGGAGCTGTTTTTT
V: TRBV28
D: TRBD2
J: TRBJ2-2
size: -

CDR3: CASSPGDRGYEQYF
DNA: TGTGCCAGCAGCCCCGGGGACAGGGGTTACGAGCAGTACTTC
V: TRBV28
D: TRBD1
J: TRBJ2-7
size: -

CDR3: CASSLGTGDFTDTQYF
DNA: TGCGCCAGCAGCTTAGGGACAGGGGATTTTACAGATACGCAGTATTTT
V: TRBV5-1
D: TRBD1
J: TRBJ2-3
size: -

CDR3: CASSYRREANEQFF
DNA: TGTGCCAGCAGTTACAGACGGGAAGCAAATGAGCAGTTCTTC
V: TRBV27
D: -
J: TRBJ2-1
size: -

CDR3: CASSLAGQGGNTGELFF
DNA: TGCGCCAGCAGCTTGGCCGGGCAGGGAGGTAACACCGGGGAGCTGTTTTTT
V: TRBV5-1
D: -
J: TRBJ2-2
size: few

CDR3: CASSRETLDTEAFF
DNA: TGTGCCAGCTCCCGGGAAACCTTGGACACTGAAGCTTTCTTT
V: TRBV18
D: -
J: TRBJ1-1
size: few

CDR3: CASSLAVAREVGETQYF
DNA: TGCGCCAGCAGCTTGGCCGTAGCACGGGAGGTTGGCGAGACCCAGTACTTC
V: TRBV5-1
D: TRBD2
J: TRBJ2-5
size: few

CDR3: CASSARFGTTLNNEQFF
DNA: TGTGCCAGCAGTGCGCGTTTCGGGACCACACTTAACAATGAGCAGTTCTTC
V: TRBV6-4
D: -
J: TRBJ2-1
size: -

CDR3: CASSDGALAYGYTF
DNA: TGTGCCAGCAGCGACGGGGCCCTGGCCTATGGCTACACCTTC
V: TRBV6-5
D: -
J: TRBJ1-2
size: -

CDR3: CASSENRDSYEQYF
DNA: TGTGCCAGCAGTGAAAACAGGGACTCCTACGAGCAGTACTTC
V: TRBV2
D: -
J: TRBJ2-7
size: many

CDR3: CASSLSSTYEQYF
DNA: TGTGCCAGCAGTTTATCGTCGACCTACGAGCAGTACTTC
V: TRBV27
D: -
J: TRBJ2-7
size: few

CDR3: CASSLTALGLYGHTEAFF
DNA: TGTGCCAGCAGCTTGACGGCCCTCGGTCTTTACGGGCACACTGAAGCTTTCTTT
V: TRBV5-6
D: -
J: TRBJ1-1
size: -

CDR3: CASLNRAGMVGTQYF
DNA: TGTGCCAGCCTGAACAGGGCAGGTATGGTAGGTACGCAGTATTTT
V: TRBV2
D: -
J: TRBJ2-3
size: -

CDR3: CASSPRTSLETQYF
DNA: TGTGCCAGCAGTCCTCGGACTAGTTTGGAGACCCAGTACTTC
V: TRBV27
D: TRBD2
J: TRBJ2-5
size: -

CDR3: CASSIRGNSNQPQHF
DNA: TGTGCCAGTAGTATACGAGGAAACAGCAATCAGCCCCAGCATTTT
V: TRBV19
D: -
J: TRBJ1-5
size: -

CDR3: CASSYDHKRGNTEAFF
DNA: TGTGCCAGCAGTTATGATCATAAGCGGGGGAACACTGAAGCTTTCTTT
V: TRBV6-6
D: -
J: TRBJ1-1
size: -

CDR3: CASSPDVSSRGGYTF
DNA: TGTGCCAGCTCACCAGATGTCTCCTCAAGAGGAGGCTACACCTTC
V: TRBV18
D: -
J: TRBJ1-2
size: -

CDR3: CASSHRRGSGEKLFF
DNA: TGTGCCAGCAGCCACCGTCGGGGGAGTGGTGAAAAACTGTTTTTT
V: TRBV7-2
D: -
J: TRBJ1-4
size: -

CDR3: CASRRQATGVGETQYF
DNA: TGTGCCAGCAGACGGCAGGCGACAGGAGTCGGTGAGACCCAGTACTTC
V: TRBV7-6
D: -
J: TRBJ2-5
size: -

CDR3: CASSNKGRGGGETQYF
DNA: TGTGCCAGCAGCAATAAGGGACGGGGTGGAGGAGAGACCCAGTACTTC
V: TRBV5-4
D: -
J: TRBJ2-5
size: -

CDR3: CASSRTSGREQYF
DNA: TGTGCCAGCAGTCGGACTAGCGGGCGTGAGCAGTACTTC
V: TRBV2
D: TRBD2
J: TRBJ2-7
size: -

CDR3: CAISDRVNTEAFF
DNA: TGTGCCATCAGTGATCGGGTGAACACTGAAGCTTTCTTT
V: TRBV10-3
D: -
J: TRBJ1-1
size: -

CDR3: CASSLTARSRGEKLFF
DNA: TGTGCCAGCAGCTTAACGGCTAGGTCAAGAGGTGAAAAACTGTTTTTT
V: TRBV7-2
D: -
J: TRBJ1-4
size: -

CDR3: CASSQGYQETQYF
DNA: TGCGCCAGCAGCCAAGGCTACCAAGAGACCCAGTACTTC
V: TRBV4-3
D: -
J: TRBJ2-5
size: -

CDR3: CASSSRRTPTYEQYF
DNA: TGTGCCAGCAGCTCTCGGAGGACGCCAACCTACGAGCAGTACTTC
V: TRBV28
D: -
J: TRBJ2-7
size: many

CDR3: CASSLGWSSYNEQFF
DNA: TGTGCCAGCAGCTTGGGGTGGAGCTCCTACAATGAGCAGTTCTTC
V: TRBV7-9
D: -
J: TRBJ2-1
size: -

CDR3: CATSRLFTGIRNTEAFF
DNA: TGTGCCACCAGCAGATTGTTTACAGGGATAAGGAACACTGAAGCTTTCTTT
V: TRBV15
D: -
J: TRBJ1-1
size: many

CDR3: CASSTRDRGLKPQHF
DNA: TGTGCCAGCAGTACCAGGGACAGGGGTTTGAAGCCCCAGCATTTT
V: TRBV6-1
D: TRBD1
J: TRBJ1-5
size: -

CDR3: CASARDRSSGNTIYF
DNA: TGTGCCAGCGCTCGGGACAGGAGCTCTGGAAACACCATATATTTT
V: TRBV6-5
D: TRBD1
J: TRBJ1-3
size: -

CDR3: CASRDDRGGQPQHF
DNA: TGTGCCAGCAGAGACGACAGGGGGGGTCAGCCCCAGCATTTT
V: TRBV4-2
D: TRBD1
J: TRBJ1-5
size: few

CDR3: CASAGTGELFF
DNA: TGTGCCTCAGCGGGAACCGGGGAGCTGTTTTTT
V: TRBV10-3
D: TRBD2
J: TRBJ2-2
size: -

CDR3: CASSFTDNYGYTF
DNA: TGTGCCAGCAGTTTTACAGACAACTATGGCTACACCTTC
V: TRBV27
D: -
J: TRBJ1-2
size: -

CDR3: CASILRGRAASEQYF
DNA: TGTGCCAGCATTTTGAGGGGGCGAGCAGCCTCTGAGCAGTACTTC
V: TRBV6-1
D: TRBD1
J: TRBJ2-7
size: -

CDR3: CASSLVFSISGANVLTF
DNA: TGTGCCAGCAGTTTGGTTTTTTCGATCTCTGGGGCCAACGTCCTGACTTTC
V: TRBV27
D: -
J: TRBJ2-6
size: -

CDR3: CASGLSYTEAFF
DNA: TGTGCCAGTGGGTTGTCGTACACTGAAGCTTTCTTT
V: TRBV19
D: -
J: TRBJ1-1
size: -

CDR3: CASRTGTSGVTDTQYF
DNA: TGCGCCAGCAGAACGGGGACTAGCGGAGTGACAGATACGCAGTATTTT
V: TRBV5-1
D: TRBD2
J: TRBJ2-3
size: -

CDR3: CASSSDLFVGKLFF
DNA: TGTGCCAGCAGTTCTGACCTCTTTGTGGGAAAACTGTTTTTT
V: TRBV27
D: -
J: TRBJ1-4
size: -

CDR3: CASSVNLWTGGYSHEQYF
DNA: TGTGCCAGCAGTGTTAATCTTTGGACAGGCGGCTATTCGCACGAGCAGTACTTC
V: TRBV28
D: TRBD1
J: TRBJ2-7
size: -

CDR3: CASSLGTALEAFF
DNA: TGTGCCAGCAGTTTGGGTACGGCCCTTGAAGCTTTCTTT
V: TRBV28
D: -
J: TRBJ1-1
size: few

CDR3: CASSPRGWDGYTF
DNA: TGCGCCAGCAGCCCTCGTGGGTGGGATGGCTACACCTTC
V: TRBV5-1
D: -
J: TRBJ1-2
size: -

CDR3: CASNGPLPLDEQYF
DNA: TGTGCCAGCAACGGACCCCTCCCTCTGGACGAGCAGTACTTC
V: TRBV6-1
D: -
J: TRBJ2-7
size: -

CDR3: CASSHKLRTSGRDEQFF
DNA: TGTGCCAGCAGCCATAAGCTTAGGACTAGCGGGAGAGATGAGCAGTTCTTC
V: TRBV14
D: TRBD2
J: TRBJ2-1
size: -

CDR3: CASSPQPGQGVEQYF
DNA: TGTGCCAGCAGCCCACAACCGGGACAGGGTGTCGAGCAGTACTTC
V: TRBV9
D: TRBD1
J: TRBJ2-7
size: -

CDR3: CASNAGEAGELFF
DNA: TGTGCCAGTAATGCAGGGGAAGCCGGGGAGCTGTTTTTT
V: TRBV19
D: -
J: TRBJ2-2
size: -

CDR3: CASSYEVECRKTYGYTF
DNA: TGTGCCAGCAGCTACGAGGTTGAGTGCCGAAAGACCTATGGCTACACCTTC
V: TRBV7-7
D: -
J: TRBJ1-2
size: -

CDR3: CAWRPSGVNNEQFF
DNA: TGTGCCTGGAGACCTAGCGGGGTAAACAATGAGCAGTTCTTC
V: TRBV30
D: TRBD2
J: TRBJ2-1
size: once

CDR3: CASSLRGRSEGTEAFF
DNA: TGTGCCAGCAGCTTGAGGGGGCGCTCGGAGGGCACTGAAGCTTTCTTT
V: TRBV5-4
D: TRBD1
J: TRBJ1-1
size: -

CDR3: CASHGRGANEKLFF
DNA: TGCGCCAGCCATGGGCGGGGGGCTAATGAAAAACTGTTTTTT
V: TRBV5-1
D: -
J: TRBJ1-4
size: -

CDR3: CASSPLAQSSYEQYF
DNA: TGTGCCAGCAGCCCCCTAGCGCAGAGCTCCTACGAGCAGTACTTC
V: TRBV6-6
D: -
J: TRBJ2-7
size: few

CDR3: CASSTGRNYGYTF
DNA: TGTGCCAGCAGTACAGGACGGAACTATGGCTACACCTTC
V: TRBV11-2
D: -
J: TRBJ1-2
size: -

CDR3: CASSLLNRADTEAFF
DNA: TGTGCCAGCAGCCTCTTGAACAGGGCGGACACTGAAGCTTTCTTT
V: TRBV5-6
D: -
J: TRBJ1-1
size: -

CDR3: CASSLGSRQGATGELFF
DNA: TGTGCCAGCAGCTTAGGTTCAAGACAGGGGGCGACCGGGGAGCTGTTTTTT
V: TRBV11-2
D: TRBD1
J: TRBJ2-2
size: -

CDR3: CASSLFETQYF
DNA: TGTGCCAGCAGCTTATTCGAGACCCAGTACTTC
V: TRBV7-2
D: -
J: TRBJ2-5
size: -